One sample yielded the 27 T cell receptor beta chains listed below, sequenced in a study of identical twins. From the 5' RACE reads, TCRdb called clonotypes with MiXCR, one entry per CDR3 protein. The table shows roughly 710,000 distinct CDR3 sequences, with 5.5% to 6.5% occurring only once. What was sequenced was naive T cells sorted from blood. These receptors were obtained from a man between 18 and 35 years old in good health.

This sequence joins TRBV6-2 or TRBV6-3 and TRBJ2-7; D gene ambiguous. The CDR3 has 13 residues. With 0 bases removed from V and 3 bases from J, the gap between germline ends came to 6 bases. Germline CDR1 and CDR2: MNHEY and SVGEGT. The CDR3 DNA reads TGTGCCAGCAGTTACTCTGACATCTACGAGCAGTACGTC. Amino acids: CASSYSDIYEQYV.

This clonotype occurred a few times. The CDR3 DNA sequence: TGCAGCGTTGAAAAGGCTCCCGGGGGGTACAATGAGCAGTTCTTC. It translates to CSVEKAPGGYNEQFF. The chain recombines TRBV29-1 with TRBJ2-1; 7 bases align to TRBD2. Germline lookup yields CDR1 SQVTM and CDR2 ANQGSEA. The ends lost 2 bases at V and 4 bases at J; junction bases unmatched: 8. The CDR3 extends over 15 amino acids.

This clonotype has a count of ten or more. This chain connects TRBV9 to TRBJ2-1, with D perhaps TRBD1 (5 bases). The CDR3 loop spans 14 amino acids. Germline loops: CDR1 SGDLS, CDR2 YYNGEE. Trimming took 1 base from V and 12 from J, leaving 17 bases between them. The CDR3 loop is CASSVSQQEIRQFF. CDR3 in DNA: TGTGCCAGCAGCGTATCCCAACAGGAGATTCGGCAGTTCTTC.

This clonotype was observed a handful of times. The chain uses TRBV30 and TRBJ2-6; D perhaps matches TRBD2 (6 bases). This CDR3 is 11 amino acids long. Germline CDR1 is GTSNPN and CDR2 is SVGIG (reference sequence). V was clipped by 4 bases and J by 13 bases, with 11 bases between them. The CDR3 DNA is TGTGCCTGGACCGCCGGGACTGTCCTGACTTTC. It encodes CAWTAGTVLTF.

This clonotype was found many times. This chain links TRBV11-3 with TRBJ2-1; tentatively, D is TRBD2 (6 bases). There are 15 residues in the CDR3. V lost 5 bases and J lost 9, with 20 bases in between. CDR1 is SGHNT and CDR2 is YENEEA in the germline V gene. The DNA of the CDR3 is TGTGCCAGCAGCGGAAGCGTTACGCTAGCGCCTGAGCAGTTCTTC. Translating gives CASSGSVTLAPEQFF.

This clonotype appeared a few times. The chain has TRBV2 and TRBJ2-1; a weak D match, TRBD2 (5 bases). Germline CDR1 and CDR2: SNHLY and FYNNEI. Deletions cut 7 bases from V and 9 bases from J, with 13 bases between. The CDR3 has 12 residues. The chain's CDR3 is CASTSREFEQFF. The CDR3 DNA reads TGTGCCAGCACTAGTAGGGAGTTTGAGCAGTTCTTC.

On this clonotype itself: This sequence may be a read error, since a much larger clone differs from it by one base. The J gene is TRBJ2-3, the V gene TRBV12-3 or TRBV12-4; the D call may be TRBD1 or TRBD2 (5 bases each). The length of the CDR3 is 16 residues. The CDR3 region is CASSLFEGHTTDTKYF. The CDR3 DNA sequence: TGTGCCAGCAGTTTATTTGAGGGGCATACCACAGATACGAAGTATTTT.

This clonotype was seen only a few times. The chain combines TRBV30 with TRBJ1-2, with no clear D. This CDR3 spans 14 amino acids. From germline, CDR1 is GTSNPN and CDR2 SVGIG (reference sequence). With 7 bases removed from V and 2 bases from J, the gap between germline ends came to 17 bases. Here the CDR3 DNA reads TGTGCCTTACCTAAGCAGGCTGAAAACTATGGCTACACCTTC. Amino acids: CALPKQAENYGYTF.

The sample holds many counts of this clonotype. The genes are TRBV20-1 and TRBJ2-1; D is possibly TRBD2 (6 bases). CDR3 length: 16 residues. V was pared by 1 base and J by 3 bases, with 16 bases between. The V gene's germline CDR1 is DFQATT and CDR2 SNEGSKA (reference sequence). CDR3 protein: CSARVRGRDDYNEQFF. The CDR3 bases are TGCAGTGCTAGAGTGAGAGGGCGGGATGACTACAATGAGCAGTTCTTC.

This clonotype was recorded a few times. The genes are TRBV20-1 and TRBJ2-7; the D gene is possibly TRBD2 (6 bases). V lost 4 bases to trimming and J lost 5 bases, with 15 bases between them. This CDR3 contains 13 residues. CDR1 is DFQATT and CDR2 is SNEGSKA in the germline V gene (reference sequence). CDR3 nucleotide sequence: TGCAGTGCTAACCGGAGGGATCAGCACGAGCAGTACTTC. It encodes CSANRRDQHEQYF.

The J gene is TRBJ2-1, the V gene TRBV24-1, with 10 positions matching TRBD2. V shed 4 bases and J 2 bases; nucleotides not matched to a gene: 10. The CDR3 length is 18 residues. In germline, CDR1 is KGHDR, CDR2 SFDVKD. CDR3 region: CATSDNKPAGGTYNEQFF. The CDR3 DNA sequence: TGTGCCACCAGTGACAACAAGCCAGCGGGAGGGACCTACAATGAGCAGTTCTTC.

The chain is built from TRBV5-1 and TRBJ2-3, with 9 bases that match TRBD2. The CDR3 is 16 residues long. Germline CDR1 reads SGHRS; CDR2 reads YFSETQ. V was pared by 4 bases and J by 1 base, with 7 bases of the junction left unmatched. The CDR3 nucleotides read TGCGCCAGCAGCCCCGCCTGGACTAGCGGCACAGATACGCAGTATTTT. It codes for CASSPAWTSGTDTQYF.

This clonotype was recorded at least ten times. The V call is TRBV29-1, the J call TRBJ1-5; unclear D gene. Trimming left V 6 bases short and J 9 bases short, with 12 bases between. The CDR3 sequence is 11 residues long. Germline lookup yields CDR1 SQVTM and CDR2 ANQGSEA. The chain's CDR3 is CSVGPEGPQHF. In DNA form, the CDR3 reads TGCAGCGTGGGCCCGGAGGGGCCCCAGCATTTT.

In its sample, this clonotype was seen many times. V is TRBV20-1 and J is TRBJ2-2; D is uncertain. This CDR3 spans 12 amino acids. The germline V and J ends were trimmed by 0 bases and 5 bases, with 4 bases remaining between them. Germline V lookup: CDR1 DFQATT, CDR2 SNEGSKA (reference sequence). The DNA for the CDR3 is TGCAGTGCTAGAGATTCGACCGGGGAGCTGTTTTTT. It is translated as CSARDSTGELFF.

The table lists this clonotype with many counts. The gene calls are TRBV29-1 and TRBJ2-1, with D tentatively TRBD1 (5 bases). Per the germline V gene, CDR1 is SQVTM and CDR2 is ANQGSEA. The CDR3 spans 14 residues. Trimming took off 7 bases at V and 3 bases at J, with 16 bases between the two ends. The CDR3, as DNA: TGCAGCGCCTTAGACAGAGATTTCTACAATGAGCAGTTCTTC. It is translated as CSALDRDFYNEQFF.

This clonotype was counted ten times or more. The chain joins TRBV6-2 or TRBV6-3 to TRBJ2-1; a possible D gene is TRBD2 (6 bases). Trimming removed 2 bases from V and 5 bases from J, with 13 bases in between. The CDR3 covers 15 residues. The V gene's germline CDR1 is MNHEY and CDR2 SVGEGT. The CDR3 loop reads CASSYGGTVNNEQFF. The CDR3 nucleotides are TGTGCCAGCAGTTACGGCGGGACGGTAAACAATGAGCAGTTCTTC.

This clonotype was seen repeatedly, ten times or more. J is TRBJ1-5 and V is TRBV9; no reliable D call. The V end lost 0 bases, the J end lost 5 bases, and 12 bases lay between the germline ends. Germline CDR1 reads SGDLS; CDR2 reads YYNGEE. CDR3 size: 15 residues. In nucleotides, the CDR3 is TGTGCCAGCAGCGTAGGGTCCCAGTTACATCAGCCCCAGCATTTT. It yields the protein CASSVGSQLHQPQHF.

This clonotype was counted a few times. This chain uses TRBV5-1 with TRBJ2-3, with D perhaps matching TRBD2 (5 bases). CDR1 is SGHRS and CDR2 is YFSETQ in the germline V gene. V gave up 2 bases and J gave up 6 bases, with 13 bases separating them. The CDR3 totals 14 residues. The CDR3 protein is CASSFGNRGDTQYF. The CDR3 DNA reads TGCGCCAGCAGCTTCGGAAACCGGGGTGATACGCAGTATTTT.

This clonotype has at least ten counts. This chain links TRBV6-5 with TRBJ1-1; D is uncertain. Trimming stripped 0 bases from V and 3 bases from J, with 14 bases between. This CDR3 is built from 16 residues. Germline CDR1 and CDR2: MNHEY and SVGAGI. This CDR3 is CASSYSKGWEYTEAFF. The DNA of the CDR3 is TGTGCCAGCAGTTACTCGAAGGGTTGGGAATACACTGAAGCTTTCTTT.

This clonotype was seen at least ten times. The rearrangement links TRBV20-1 to TRBJ2-1, with 11 bases aligning to TRBD2. The J segment lost 4 bases and the V segment lost 5 bases, leaving 10 bases of the junction unmatched. The V gene's germline CDR1 is DFQATT and CDR2 SNEGSKA (reference sequence). The CDR3 contains 16 residues. The chain's CDR3 is CSAPSLTSGDYNEQFF. The CDR3 DNA sequence: TGCAGTGCTCCAAGCTTGACTAGCGGGGATTACAATGAGCAGTTCTTC.

This clonotype has just a few counts. The chain links TRBV7-3 to TRBJ2-2, with 10 bases matching TRBD1. J gave up 9 bases and V 5 bases, and 6 bases lay outside the gene matches. The CDR3 extends over 14 amino acids. Looked up from germline, CDR1 is SGHTA and CDR2 is FQGTGA. CDR3 coding DNA: TGTGCCAGCAGCCCTGACAGGGGGCGCCGGGAGCTGTTTTTT. This gives the protein CASSPDRGRRELFF.

The chain uses TRBV11-2 and TRBJ2-1, with 14 bases matching TRBD2. The CDR3 contains 16 residues. Unmatched junction bases numbered 9, after V lost 5 bases and J lost 9 bases. Per germline, CDR1 SGHAT and CDR2 FQNNGV. Written as DNA, the CDR3 is TGTGCCAGCAGCCAAGGGACTAGCGGGAGTTTCACTGAGCAGTTCTTC. It codes for CASSQGTSGSFTEQFF.

This clonotype was seen ten or more times. The rearrangement uses TRBV5-5 and TRBJ1-6; D unresolved. The V gene lost 6 bases and the J gene lost 7 bases, with 17 bases spanning the gap. There are 15 residues in the CDR3. Germline V gene data show CDR1 as SGHKS and CDR2 as YYEKEE (reference sequence). The CDR3 sequence: CASKPIRGSNSPLHF. Here the CDR3 DNA reads TGTGCCAGCAAACCAATCCGGGGTTCGAATTCACCCCTCCACTTT.

This clonotype came up a few times. The gene calls are TRBV20-1 and TRBJ2-6; 7 bases fit TRBD1. The length of the CDR3 is 16 residues. Germline V gives CDR1 DFQATT, CDR2 SNEGSKA (reference sequence). The ends lost 1 base at V and 2 bases at J; junction bases unmatched: 5. CDR3 loop: CSARGDTGAGANVLTF. CDR3 DNA: TGCAGTGCTAGAGGTGATACAGGGGCTGGGGCCAACGTCCTGACTTTC.

This clonotype was seen at least ten times. This sequence joins TRBV6-5 and TRBJ2-5; weak D call: TRBD2 (6 bases). Trimming took off 4 bases at V and 10 bases at J, with 10 bases between the two ends. Germline assignment: CDR1 MNHEY and CDR2 SVGAGI. This CDR3 region has 11 residues. Here the CDR3 DNA reads TGTGCCAGCAGTTCGGGGAGGTACCAGTACTTC. This codes for CASSSGRYQYF.

This clonotype was counted a few times. The chain recombines TRBV5-1 with TRBJ2-7, with D maybe TRBD1 (5 bases). CDR1 is SGHRS and CDR2 is YFSETQ in the germline V gene. V gave up 4 bases and J gave up 7 bases, with 21 bases separating them. The CDR3 contains 15 residues. The CDR3 region is CASSPPLRGASEQYF. The CDR3 DNA sequence: TGCGCCAGCAGCCCCCCACTTAGGGGCGCGAGTGAGCAGTACTTC. The entire variable domain, with the rest obtained from reference TRBV5-1 and TRBJ2-7, is as follows: KAGVTQTPRYLIKTRGQQVTLSCSPISGHRSVSWYQQTPGQGLQFLFEYFSETQRNKGNFPGRFSGRQFSNSRSEMNVSTLELGDSALYLCASSPPLRGASEQYFGPGTRLTVT.

Only a few counts were recorded for this clonotype. This chain links TRBV20-1 with TRBJ2-7, with TRBD2 identical over 11 bases. The V segment lost 8 bases and the J segment 5 bases; nucleotides outside the gene matches: 8. Germline V gene sequence: CDR1 DFQATT, CDR2 SNEGSKA (reference sequence). The CDR3 extends over 13 amino acids. This CDR3 reads CSRLAGGWDEQYF. The CDR3 DNA reads TGCAGTCGGCTAGCGGGAGGATGGGACGAGCAGTACTTC.